Below, 18 T cell receptor beta chains from the same sample are listed, as sequenced in a study of cytomegalovirus exposure and HLA in healthy donors. PCR employed 60 Vbeta and 13 Jbeta primers. Produced via immunoSEQ multiplex PCR; TCRdb's table is partial and in-frame only. The sample lists around 120,000 clones, around 77% seen once, with 3.7% in the top ten. Sequenced material: PBMCs. The receptors here all came from a human donor in good health.

The V gene is TRBV7-7, the J gene TRBJ2-1, with 10 bases that match TRBD1. Germline CDR1 SSHAT, CDR2 FNYEAQ (reference sequence). The length of the CDR3 is 17 residues. The junction had 7 bases not matched to a gene; V was cut back by 1 base and J by 4 bases. CDR3 sequence: CASSLDPGQGVYNEQFF. CDR3 nucleotides: TGTGCCAGCAGCTTAGATCCCGGACAGGGGGTTTACAATGAGCAGTTCTTC.

The V call is TRBV15, the J call TRBJ2-5, with TRBD2 as a possible D gene (5 bases). V was clipped by 1 base and J by 5 bases, with 11 bases between them. CDR1 LNHNV and CDR2 YYDKDF come from the germline V gene (reference sequence). The CDR3 totals 14 residues. The DNA of the CDR3 is TGTGCCACCAGCAGAGTGAGAGGGTTGGAGACCCAGTACTTC. This gives the protein CATSRVRGLETQYF.

V gene TRBV7-3 combines with J gene TRBJ2-7, with 8 nucleotides matching TRBD2. Germline CDR1 is SGHTA and CDR2 is FQGTGA. CDR3 length equals 13 residues. The V and J ends lost 3 bases and 2 bases, in that order; junction bases with no gene match: 0. DNA of the CDR3: TGTGCCAGCAGCTTCGGGGGGGCCTACGAGCAGTACTTC. Its protein product is CASSFGGAYEQYF.

J is TRBJ1-2 and V is TRBV2; D is ambiguous. Per the germline V gene, CDR1 is SNHLY and CDR2 is FYNNEI. Trimming took off 2 bases at V and 8 bases at J, with 9 bases between the two ends. The CDR3 totals 12 residues. CDR3 sequence (DNA): TGTGCCAGCAGTGAATACAGTGGCGGCTACACCTTC. It is translated as CASSEYSGGYTF.

This chain connects TRBV10-3 to TRBJ2-3; 11 nucleotides match TRBD1. V was clipped by 6 bases and J by 15 bases; unmatched bases: 11. CDR1 is ENHRY, CDR2 SYGVKD, per germline. This CDR3 is built from 13 residues. The CDR3 here is CAISDLAGTGGYF. The CDR3 bases are TGTGCCATCAGCGATCTTGCCGGGACAGGGGGATATTTT.

This clone has just one count. The V and J genes are TRBV6-4 and TRBJ2-5, with 13 positions matching TRBD2. The CDR3 is 16 residues long. The junction had 9 bases not matched to a gene; V was cut back by 6 bases and J by 5 bases. Germline CDR1 MRHNA, CDR2 SNTAGT. CDR3 in amino acids: CASRKWTSGREETQYF. CDR3 sequence (DNA): TGTGCCAGCAGAAAATGGACTAGCGGGAGAGAGGAGACCCAGTACTTC.

The V call is TRBV6-1, the J call TRBJ2-7; TRBD1 might be the D (5 bases). Germline V gene data show CDR1 as MNHNS and CDR2 as SASEGT. The CDR3 runs 14 residues. V lost 0 bases, J lost 6 bases, and 12 bases lay in between. The CDR3 loop is CASSEASGRAEQYF. The CDR3 DNA reads TGTGCCAGCAGTGAAGCCTCGGGCAGGGCCGAGCAGTACTTC.

This rearrangement joins TRBV28 to TRBJ1-2, with 7 bases identical to TRBD1. V was pared by 2 bases and J by 0 bases, with 9 bases of the junction left unmatched. This CDR3 has 17 amino acids. Germline lookup yields CDR1 MDHEN and CDR2 SYDVKM. CDR3 nucleotides: TGTGCCAGCAGTTTAATGGTTAGGGACAGTCCTAACTATGGCTACACCTTC. This codes for CASSLMVRDSPNYGYTF.

The count of this clone is one. The chain uses TRBV29-1 and TRBJ2-1, with TRBD1 matching 9 bases. Looked up from germline, CDR1 is SQVTM and CDR2 is ANQGSEA. Trimming cost V 3 bases and J 8 bases; bases outside gene matches: 5. CDR3 size: 13 residues. The CDR3 protein is CSVDTGGWDEQFF. The CDR3 DNA sequence: TGCAGCGTTGATACAGGGGGCTGGGATGAGCAGTTCTTC.

This rearrangement joins TRBV28 to TRBJ1-1; D is possibly TRBD1 (5 bases). The CDR3 is 13 amino acids. V lost 6 bases to trimming and J lost 0 bases, with 8 bases between them. From germline, CDR1 is MDHEN and CDR2 SYDVKM. CDR3 residues: CASSPTVNTEAFF. As DNA, the CDR3 is TGTGCCAGCAGCCCGACAGTGAACACTGAAGCTTTCTTT.

This chain joins TRBV5-6 and TRBJ2-7; D remains unclear. The V gene's germline CDR1 is SGHDT and CDR2 YYEEEE. The V gene lost 0 bases and the J gene lost 2 bases, with 9 bases spanning the gap. The CDR3 contains 14 residues. CDR3 in amino acids: CASSLGGDTYEQYF. Here the CDR3 DNA reads TGTGCCAGCAGCTTGGGTGGAGATACCTACGAGCAGTACTTC.

Of note for this clone: This specimen includes other DNA sequences encoding the same CDR3. The chain is built from TRBV14 and TRBJ1-2, with D tentatively TRBD1 (5 bases). The CDR3 spans 14 residues. V gave up 0 bases and J gave up 4 bases, with 9 bases separating them. Per the germline V gene, CDR1 is SGHDN and CDR2 is FVKESK. DNA for the CDR3: TGTGCCAGCAGCCAAGACGGCACAGGCTATGGCTACACCTTC. Translation: CASSQDGTGYGYTF.

Concerning this clone: A junction boundary mismatches the germline segment, possibly from a read error. This chain joins TRBV2 and TRBJ1-1, with 12 nucleotides matching TRBD1. This CDR3 is 15 amino acids long. CDR1 SNHLY and CDR2 FYNNEI come from the germline V gene. As DNA, the CDR3 is TGTGCCAGCAGACCCGGGACAGGGGGCCACACTAAAGCTTTCTTT. Translated: CASRPGTGGHTKAFF.

This clone was counted only a few times. The chain employs TRBV19 and TRBJ2-1; TRBD2 agrees at 14 bases. The CDR3 is 15 amino acids. The V gene end was trimmed by 4 bases and the J gene end by 4 bases; junction bases not matched to a gene: 0. Germline V CDR1 and CDR2: LNHDA, SQIVND (reference sequence). CDR3 amino acids: CASSRLAGGYNEQFF. The CDR3 coding sequence is TGTGCCAGTAGTAGACTAGCGGGAGGGTACAATGAGCAGTTCTTC.

The chain carries TRBV7-2 and TRBJ2-7, with 8 bases identical to TRBD1. With 5 bases clipped from V and 2 bases from J, the junction kept 8 bases outside the gene matches. The CDR3 is made up of 15 amino acids. From germline, CDR1 is SGHTA and CDR2 FQGNSA. CDR3 loop: CASSPAGTGPYEQYF. CDR3 in DNA: TGTGCCAGCAGCCCCGCCGGGACAGGACCCTACGAGCAGTACTTC.

The chain links TRBV11-2 to TRBJ2-6; unclear D gene. V was pared by 1 base and J by 0 bases, with 10 bases between. This CDR3 is built from 17 residues. CDR1 and CDR2 (germline): SGHAT, FQNNGV. The CDR3: CASSLASGLSGANVLTF. The CDR3 DNA reads TGTGCCAGCAGCTTAGCTTCAGGCCTCTCTGGGGCCAACGTCCTGACTTTC.

For this clone: At one end, the junction sequence differs from germline, possibly due to a read error. Other nucleotide sequences from this sample produce the same CDR3. V usage is TRBV5-4 and J usage is TRBJ2-3, with 11 bases fitting TRBD1. The length of the CDR3 is 16 residues. CDR1 is SGHNT, CDR2 YYREEE, per germline (reference sequence). The CDR3 reads CASSSFGQGAPDTQYF. CDR3 nucleotide sequence: TGTGCCAGTAGCTCCTTCGGACAGGGGGCTCCAGATACGCAGTATTTT.

This chain joins TRBV11-3 and TRBJ2-1; 12 nucleotides agree with TRBD2. The J segment lost 6 bases and the V segment lost 6 bases, leaving 3 bases of the junction unmatched. Germline-derived CDR1 and CDR2 are SGHNT and YENEEA. The CDR3 has 14 residues. CDR3 loop: CASSSGLAGNEQFF. CDR3 coding DNA: TGTGCCAGCAGTTCGGGACTAGCGGGCAATGAGCAGTTCTTC.